This T cell receptor beta chain was retrieved from a study of blood T cells in healthy people across ages. CDR1 is SGHTA, CDR2 FQGNSA, per germline. V lost 3 bases to trimming and J lost 0 bases; unmatched junction nucleotides: 2. This CDR3 has 15 amino acids. A J-beta primer mix and a sample-barcoded 5' primer were used in a second PCR of roughly 7 to 12 cycles. In TCRdb, the 5' RACE reads were re-called with MiXCR into one record per CDR3 protein. The profile shows 950,000 to 1,200,000 distinct CDR3 sequences, around two fifths of them singletons. Donors ranged from 6 to 90 years old and were healthy Caucasians in Russia. Total RNA was extracted at no less than 5.5 micrograms per sample. This clonotype was counted between two and nine times.

This sequence was found in a man between 18 and 29 years old in good health. The sequencing input was blood. The chain links TRBV7-2 to TRBJ2-3; 8 nucleotides match TRBD2. This CDR3 is CASSFSGESTDTQYF. DNA for the CDR3: TGTGCCAGCAGCTTTAGCGGGGAAAGCACAGATACGCAGTATTTT.